These 31 T cell receptor delta chains were sequenced from one sample in a study of γδ T cells in repeated Plasmodium falciparum infection. Flow sorting of PBMC yielded separate Vgamma9/Vdelta2+ and Vdelta2-negative gammadelta T cell populations for bulk repertoire analysis. TCRdb called clones from the multiplex PCR reads again using CATT. The table has tens of thousands of delta-chain clones, 0.8% to 1% seen once; the top ten hold more than 9%. Sequencing used gamma-delta T cells from blood. These receptors were collected from a pool of human donors (malaria-infected and uninfected, not separated).

The sample holds a few counts of this clone. For this DNA, TCRdb reports the protein of a much larger clone, which diverges at residue 4, most likely from a read error; the protein presented here is translated directly from the DNA. The chain has TRDV2 and TRDJ1; 9 bases match TRDD3. Assignment of the J gene here rests on matching the DNA to germline, because TCRdb gives none. The CDR3 contains 15 residues. Per germline, CDR1 GEAIGNYY and CDR2 EKD. DNA of the CDR3: TGTGCCTGTGTCACCGGGGGGATACTAACCGATAAACTCATCTTT. This gives the protein CACVTGGILTDKLIF.

Points on this clone: TCRdb has a much larger clone's protein, which differs at residue 10 from the translation of this DNA, likely because of a read error; what is shown is the protein translated from the DNA. CDR3: CALGDHIPVEPPGVLPYTDKLIF. As DNA, the CDR3 is TGTGCTCTTGGGGATCACATCCCTGTAGAGCCACCGGGGGTCCTACCGTACACCGATAAACTCATCTTT. The chain links TRDV1 to TRDJ1, with D possibly TRDD2 on 6 matching bases. Trimming shortened V by 3 bases and J by 0 bases, and 35 bases separated the two germline ends. CDR3 length: 23 amino acids. CDR1 and CDR2 (germline): TSWWSYY, QGS.

In this sample, this clone turned up a few times. TCRdb assigns this DNA the protein of a much larger clone, which departs from its translation at residue 7; this likely reflects a read error, and the protein shown comes from translating the DNA. The V and J genes are TRDV2 and TRDJ1; 10 nucleotides match TRDD3. Here the J gene was assigned by germline matching of the DNA, as TCRdb has none. Germline V gene lookup returns CDR1 GEAIGNYY and CDR2 EKD. Trimming removed 4 bases from V and 3 bases from J; junction bases left unmatched: 16. This CDR3 comprises 18 residues. CDR3 in DNA: TGTGCCTGTGATTCGTACCGGGGGATACGCGGGTTTTCCGATAAACTCATCTTT. Amino acid sequence: CACDSYRGIRGFSDKLIF.

As regards this clone: The protein TCRdb lists belongs to a much larger clone and differs from this DNA's translation at residue 10, which points to a read error; the protein shown is made from the DNA. V usage is TRDV1 and J usage is TRDJ3; 9 positions agree with TRDD3. Germline CDR1 TSWWSYY, CDR2 QGS. There are 27 residues in the CDR3. Trimming cost V 3 bases and J 1 base; bases outside gene matches: 31. CDR3 loop: CALGDVFLECLGELGDPRSWDTRQMFF. The CDR3 nucleotides are TGTGCTCTTGGGGACGTCTTCCTAGAGTGCCTGGGGGAACTGGGGGACCCCCGGTCCTGGGACACCCGACAGATGTTTTTC.

Comments on this clone: A far larger clone is just one base off, so this is likely a read error. The same CDR3 can be traced to other DNA sequences in this sample. The rearrangement uses TRDV2 and TRDJ1, with 9 bases aligning to TRDD3. This CDR3 spans 15 amino acids. Germline V gene sequence: CDR1 GEAIGNYY, CDR2 EKD. The trim removed 6 bases at V and 0 bases at J, leaving 7 bases unmatched. The CDR3 here is CACRTGGYHTDKLIF. CDR3 DNA: TGTGCCTGTCGTACAGGGGGATACCACACCGATAAACTCATCTTT.

Concerning this clone: The protein TCRdb gives is from a much larger clone and does not agree with this DNA's translation at residue 12, likely a read error; the protein shown here comes from the DNA. V and J are TRDV1 and TRDJ1, with D perhaps matching TRDD2 or TRDD3 (7 bases each). TCRdb does not report a J gene; here it was assigned by matching the DNA to germline references. Trimming left V 4 bases short and J 6 bases short, with 30 bases between. CDR3 size: 19 residues. Germline CDR1 is TSWWSYY and CDR2 is QGS. CDR3 nucleotide sequence: TGTGCTCTTGGGGTATTCCTACTTGGAACTGGGGAATACAGGAATAAACTCATCTTT. Encoded protein: CALGVFLLGTGEYRNKLIF.

Regarding this clone: This likely came from a read error, as a far larger clone is one base away. The sample has other DNA sequences that encode this CDR3 too. The V and J genes are TRDV2 and TRDJ1; 11 nucleotides agree with TRDD3. CDR1 is GEAIGNYY, CDR2 EKD, per germline. This CDR3 has 20 residues. The CDR3 sequence: CACDKVSVLGDSPYTDKLIF. The CDR3, as DNA: TGTGCCTGTGACAAGGTCTCGGTACTGGGGGATAGCCCGTACACTGATAAACTCATCTTT.

This clone has at least ten counts. Other nucleotide sequences from this sample produce the same CDR3. This rearrangement joins TRDV1 to TRDJ1; D remains unclear. V was clipped by 0 bases and J by 0 bases, with 29 bases between them. This CDR3 contains 22 residues. Germline V lookup: CDR1 TSWWSYY, CDR2 QGS. This CDR3 is CALGELKPNPKGPAQYTDKLIF. The DNA for the CDR3 is TGTGCTCTTGGGGAACTCAAACCAAACCCGAAGGGACCCGCACAGTACACCGATAAACTCATCTTT.

This clone showed up just a few times. Given a far larger clone just one base away, this is likely a sequencing read error. The same CDR3 is also encoded by other DNA sequences in this sample. The gene calls are TRDV2 and TRDJ1; D is ambiguous. The J gene is not listed in TCRdb, so it was assigned here from a DNA match to germline. The CDR3 length is 14 residues. V lost 0 bases and J lost 2, with 9 bases in between. Looked up from germline, CDR1 is GEAIGNYY and CDR2 is EKD. In DNA form, the CDR3 reads TGTGCCTGTGACACCGTTTTGTATACCGATAAACTCATCTTT. Protein sequence: CACDTVLYTDKLIF.

This clone showed up just a few times. This likely reflects a read error, since a far larger clone is one base away. At the DNA level, this CDR3 is encoded by other sequences in the same sample as well. The V gene is TRDV1, the J gene TRDJ1; D remains unclear. TCRdb records no J gene; here it was assigned by comparing the DNA to germline. Germline CDR1 reads TSWWSYY; CDR2 reads QGS. CDR3 size: 20 residues. V was pared by 1 base and J by 0 bases, with 24 bases between. The CDR3 region is CALGEPHLFISHAYTDKLIF. CDR3 in DNA: TGTGCTCTTGGGGAACCCCACCTATTCATCTCGCATGCGTACACCGATAAACTCATCTTT.

This clone appeared a few times. A junction boundary mismatches the germline segment, possibly from a read error. The chain joins TRDV1 to TRDJ1; 7 nucleotides line up with TRDD2. This CDR3 contains 19 residues. Germline values: CDR1 TSWWSYY, CDR2 QGS. CDR3 protein: CALGKLGPSFYPYTDKPIF. The CDR3, as DNA: TGTGCTCTTGGGAAACTAGGACCTTCCTTTTACCCTTACACCGATAAACCCATCTTT.

The sample holds many counts of this clone. This likely traces to a read error, being one base from a far larger clone. The same CDR3 also results from other DNA sequences found in this sample. The J gene is TRDJ1, the V gene TRDV2; 11 bases agree with TRDD3. The J gene, not given by TCRdb, was assigned here from a germline match of the nucleotide sequence. The CDR3 covers 17 residues. CDR1 and CDR2 (germline): GEAIGNYY, EKD. The trim removed 3 bases at V and 0 bases at J, leaving 8 bases unmatched. CDR3 DNA sequence: TGTGCCTGTGACTTCAAGCTGGGGGATACCAACACCGATAAACTCATCTTT. Translation gives CACDFKLGDTNTDKLIF.

In this sample, this clone turned up a few times. A far larger clone differs by one base, so this is likely a read error. J is TRDJ2 and V is TRDV2; 11 bases are shared with TRDD3. Assignment of the J gene here rests on matching the DNA to germline, because TCRdb gives none. Trimming cost V 3 bases and J 8 bases; bases outside gene matches: 7. Germline V gene lookup returns CDR1 GEAIGNYY and CDR2 EKD. CDR3 length: 15 residues. CDR3 sequence: CACDLLGDKPAQLFF. CDR3 in DNA: TGTGCCTGTGACCTACTGGGGGATAAGCCGGCACAACTCTTCTTT.

Relative to its sample, this clone is medium-sized. V gene TRDV2 combines with J gene TRDJ1, with TRDD3 matching over 10 bases. Looked up from germline, CDR1 is GEAIGNYY and CDR2 is EKD. Trimming took 1 base from V and 1 from J; bases not matched to a gene: 20. This CDR3 has 21 amino acids. The CDR3 sequence is CACDTPSSRHLGDNRTDKLIF. The CDR3, as DNA: TGTGCCTGTGACACACCGTCTTCAAGGCATCTGGGGGATAATCGCACCGATAAACTCATCTTT.

This clone appeared a few times. TCRdb's entry gives the protein of a much larger clone, which mismatches this DNA's translation at residue 14, likely from a read error; the protein reported here is translated from the DNA. The J gene was not called, though the V gene is TRDV1; whether TRDD2, the table's D call, matches the DNA was not checked. The CDR3 spans 16 residues. Germline-derived CDR1 and CDR2 are TSWWSYY and QGS. The CDR3 nucleotides read TGTGCTCTTGGGTTGGCCTTCCCCACGTACACCGATAAACCCATCTTT. Residues: CALGLAFPTYTDKPIF.

This clone was recorded a few times. The amino acid sequence in TCRdb belongs to a much larger clone and departs from this DNA's translation at residue 5, likely a sequencing read error; the sequence shown is translated from the DNA. The rearrangement links TRDV2 to TRDJ2; D is perhaps TRDD3 (5 bases). Germline CDR1 is GEAIGNYY and CDR2 is EKD. The V gene lost 3 bases and the J gene lost 4 bases, with 32 bases spanning the gap. This CDR3 spans 21 amino acids. CDR3 amino acids: CACDAVIREPGESWATAQLFF. DNA of the CDR3: TGTGCCTGTGACGCCGTCATCCGGGAACCAGGGGAGAGCTGGGCGACAGCACAACTCTTCTTT.

Of note for this clone: With a far larger clone one base away, a read error is the likely cause. This same CDR3 is encoded by further DNA sequences in the sample. V and J are TRDV2 and TRDJ1; 9 bases fit TRDD3. The J gene comes from matching the DNA to germline here; TCRdb lacks it. CDR1 and CDR2 from the germline V gene are GEAIGNYY and EKD. There are 17 residues in the CDR3. CDR3 protein: CACDSYWGNPYTDKLIF. The CDR3, as DNA: TGCGCCTGTGACTCGTACTGGGGGAACCCTTACACCGATAAACTCATCTTT.

On this clone itself: A far larger clone lies a single base away; this is likely a read error. Distinct nucleotide sequences in the sample also encode this CDR3. This sequence joins TRDV1 and TRDJ1, with TRDD3 identical over 9 bases. Assignment of the J gene here rests on matching the DNA to germline, because TCRdb gives none. J lost 0 bases, V lost 4 bases, and 15 bases had no gene match. This CDR3 comprises 19 residues. Germline V gene sequence: CDR1 TSWWSYY, CDR2 QGS. CDR3 loop: CALGAHWGTHSPYTDKLIF. The CDR3 region has the DNA TGTGCTCTTGGGGCTCACTGGGGGACTCATAGTCCATACACCGATAAACTCATCTTT.

Notes on this clone: This DNA's translation and the protein TCRdb lists, from a much larger clone, do not match at residue 13, likely due to a read error; the protein shown is translated from the DNA. No J gene was assigned, while the V gene was called as TRDV1. CDR1 is TSWWSYY, CDR2 QGS, per germline. The CDR3 has 15 residues. The CDR3 nucleotides are TGTGCCAAAGGGCGGGGAACCGGCTCCACCGATAAACCCATCTTT. Its translation: CAKGRGTGSTDKPIF.

In regard to this clone: The translation of this DNA and the TCRdb protein of a much larger clone differ at residue 8, probably owing to a read error; the protein shown here is translated from the DNA. J is TRDJ1 and V is TRDV2; 12 bases fit TRDD3. The J gene, left out of TCRdb, was set here by checking the DNA against germline. The J segment lost 0 bases and the V segment lost 1 base, leaving 14 bases of the junction unmatched. Germline CDR1 and CDR2: GEAIGNYY and EKD. CDR3 length: 20 residues. The chain's CDR3 is CACDTINPGGYGADTDKLIF. CDR3 DNA sequence: TGTGCCTGTGACACTATCAACCCTGGGGGATACGGGGCAGACACCGATAAACTCATCTTT.

In this sample, this clone turned up many times. This likely reflects a read error, since a far larger clone is one base away. The same CDR3 is also encoded by other DNA sequences in this sample. The chain links TRDV1 to TRDJ1; 7 bases match TRDD3. This CDR3 is 16 amino acids long. The V segment lost 11 bases and the J segment 0 bases; nucleotides outside the gene matches: 15. Germline CDR1 reads TSWWSYY; CDR2 reads QGS. This chain's CDR3 is CALRTGGLVYTDKLIF. The CDR3, as DNA: TGTGCTTTAAGAACCGGGGGATTGGTGTACACCGATAAACTCATCTTT.

There are a few counts of this clone. The protein TCRdb lists belongs to a much larger clone and differs from this DNA's translation at residue 18, which points to a read error; the protein shown is made from the DNA. The J gene went uncalled, whereas the V gene is TRDV2; the table's D gene call, TRDD3, was not cross checked with the DNA. This CDR3 is 20 amino acids long. Germline V gene data show CDR1 as GEAIGNYY and CDR2 as EKD. Written as DNA, the CDR3 is TGTGCCTGTGACACCCGGCTGGGGGATACGAGGCCCTGGGACACCCGACAGACGTTTTTC. Encoded protein: CACDTRLGDTRPWDTRQTFF.

Only a few counts were recorded for this clone. A far larger clone lies a single base away; this is likely a read error. Distinct nucleotide sequences in the sample also encode this CDR3. The rearrangement links TRDV2 to TRDJ1; D gene unclear. Since TCRdb gives no J gene, matching the DNA to germline was used here to assign it. This CDR3 has 14 residues. CDR1 GEAIGNYY and CDR2 EKD come from the germline V gene. V was trimmed by 5 bases and J by 8 bases, leaving 20 bases between them. The CDR3 sequence is CACVPGTEALKLIF. The CDR3 nucleotides are TGTGCCTGTGTCCCGGGTACTGAGGCCCTAAAACTCATCTTT.

At least ten counts were recorded for this clone. The rearrangement joins TRDV2 to TRDJ1; 10 positions agree with TRDD3. V shed 3 bases and J 4 bases; nucleotides not matched to a gene: 40. Germline V gene sequence: CDR1 GEAIGNYY, CDR2 EKD. CDR3 length: 26 residues. The CDR3 coding sequence is TGTGCCTGTGACGGGGTCTTCCTATTCGCCAAAAAACCTAAGGAGAAAGTGGGGGATACCTTCGATAAACTCATCTTT. This codes for CACDGVFLFAKKPKEKVGDTFDKLIF.

A few counts support this clone. One base separates it from a far larger clone, so it is likely a read error. The same CDR3 also results from other DNA sequences found in this sample. The V gene corresponds to TRDV2; no J gene was called. The CDR3 runs to 14 residues. Looked up from germline, CDR1 is GEAIGNYY and CDR2 is EKD. The CDR3 region is CACDLIMRADKLIF. As DNA, the CDR3 is TGTGCCTGTGATCTAATCATGAGGGCCGATAAACTCATCTTC.

This clone was counted only a few times. TCRdb's protein, taken from a much larger clone, differs from this DNA's translation at residue 7, likely owing to a read error; the protein displayed comes from the DNA. V usage is TRDV3 and J usage is TRDJ1, with 8 bases lining up with TRDD3. The J gene is not listed in TCRdb, so it was assigned here from a DNA match to germline. The germline CDR1 and CDR2 sequences are TVYSNPD and GDNSRS (reference sequence). CDR3 length: 23 amino acids. J gave up 0 bases and V 0 bases, and 30 bases lay outside the gene matches. CDR3 sequence: CAFRGVGSGLQGGGLLYTDKLIF. The CDR3 coding sequence is TGTGCCTTTAGAGGGGTTGGGTCGGGCCTACAGGGTGGGGGATTACTGTACACCGATAAACTCATCTTT. The full variable domain, with the rest looked up from reference TRDV3 and TRDJ1, is CDKVTQSSPDQTVASGSEVVLLCTYDTVYSNPDLFWYRIRPDYSFQFVFYGDNSRSEGADFTQGRFSVKHILTQKAFHLVISPVRTEDSATYYCAFRGVGSGLQGGGLLYTDKLIFGKGTRVTVEP.

This clone has more than one count but fewer than ten. The protein TCRdb lists belongs to a much larger clone and differs from this DNA's translation at residue 10, which points to a read error; the protein shown is made from the DNA. The chain uses TRDV2 and TRDJ1; perhaps TRDD1 as D (5 bases). Here the J gene came from matching the DNA to germline, since TCRdb omits it. Germline CDR1 is GEAIGNYY and CDR2 is EKD. The CDR3 has 17 amino acids. The ends were cut back, 3 bases at V and 0 bases at J, with 19 bases in the middle. The CDR3 bases are TGTGCCTGTGACGAAATTAATCCCCAATTCCACACCGATAAACTCATCTTT. This gives the protein CACDEINPQFHTDKLIF.

In regard to this clone: The protein recorded in TCRdb matches a much larger clone and deviates from this DNA's translation at residue 11, suggesting a read error; the protein here is obtained by translating the DNA. The V call is TRDV2, the J call TRDJ1, with TRDD3 matching over 10 bases. No J gene is reported in TCRdb; it was inferred here by comparing the DNA with germline. V dropped 3 bases and J dropped 7; count of bases not matched to a gene: 13. The CDR3 has 16 residues. Germline CDR1 and CDR2: GEAIGNYY and EKD. The CDR3 region is CACDAFRGGYPSKLIF. The CDR3 DNA follows: TGTGCCTGTGACGCTTTCCGTGGGGGATACCCCTCTAAACTCATCTTT.

Remarks on this clone: TCRdb attributes to this sequence the protein of a much larger clone, which differs from the DNA translation at residue 9; a read error is likely, and the protein displayed is translated from the DNA. The CDR3 DNA reads TGTGCCTGTGACAAGAAGTACTGGGAGATACTGGTAACCGATAAACTCATCTTT. It yields the protein CACDKKYWEILVTDKLIF. The V gene is TRDV2, the J gene TRDJ1; TRDD3 is a possible D gene (6 bases). This CDR3 region has 18 residues. V was clipped by 2 bases and J by 2 bases, with 23 bases between them. Germline values: CDR1 GEAIGNYY, CDR2 EKD.

This clone showed up many times. A much larger clone lies a single base off, so this may be a read error. The same CDR3 also results from other DNA sequences found in this sample. The chain recombines TRDV1 with TRDJ1, with 12 bases that match TRDD3. The CDR3 is made up of 21 amino acids. Per the germline V gene, CDR1 is TSWWSYY and CDR2 is QGS. The CDR3 region is CALGAGNAGGYVPGNTDKLIF. The CDR3 DNA reads TGTGCTCTTGGGGCCGGCAACGCTGGGGGATACGTCCCTGGGAACACCGATAAACTCATCTTC.

Notes on this clone: The protein in TCRdb stems from a much larger clone and differs at residue 11 from this DNA's translation, likely a read error; here the protein is translated from the DNA. The rearrangement links TRDV1 to TRDJ1; 7 bases are shared with TRDD3. The CDR3 has 14 amino acids. The germline V gene has CDR1 TSWWSYY and CDR2 QGS. The CDR3 loop reads CALVWGAHTDELIF. Here the CDR3 DNA reads TGTGCTCTTGTCTGGGGGGCGCACACCGATGAACTCATCTTT.